The present entry profiles one TCR beta chain with its context. The antigen is unknown. Healthy adults negative for HIV, lacking recent acute infections or vaccinations, served as donors. CDR3 length equals 15 residues. Germline loops: CDR1 KGHSH, CDR2 LQKENI. Trimming pared 2 bases from V and 0 bases from J, leaving 8 bases between. These data are taken from a study of shared clonotypes between healthy human individuals. Study-level background: Researchers assigned three CD4 naive, three CD4 memory, two CD8 naive and one CD8 memory plate to each donor. General observations from the study: The study found lower generation probabilities in non-shared clonotypes than in those shared by all four donors.

Sequencing was performed with immunoSEQ multiplex PCR; in TCRdb, only in-frame clones are kept and a portion is missing. There are roughly 1,500,000 clones in the sample; 98% occur only once, and roughly 0.36% lies in the top ten. This rearrangement joins TRBV18 to TRBJ2-1; D uncertain. The sequencing sample was made of naive CD4+ T cells sorted from blood. Subset noted: CD45RA+ positively selected. The clonotype originates from a man in his thirties or forties in good health. This CDR3 is CASSPVADSYNEQFF. The CDR3 DNA follows: TGTGCCAGCTCACCAGTGGCGGACTCCTACAATGAGCAGTTCTTC.